A single sample is the source of the 32 T cell receptor beta chains below, sequenced in a study of blood T cell repertoires in COVID-19. Only in-frame clones appear in the TCRdb table, and some are missing; sequencing was by immunoSEQ multiplex PCR. The data contain 110,000 to 150,000 clones, over 80% of them singletons. Material for sequencing was PBMCs or T cells enriched from blood (not recorded which). The receptors originated from a middle-aged woman who had recovered from COVID-19.

This chain connects TRBV2 to TRBJ1-2; D not certain. Trimming cost V 6 bases and J 0 bases, with 5 bases left between them. The length of the CDR3 is 12 residues. Germline assignment: CDR1 SNHLY and CDR2 FYNNEI. CDR3 bases: TGTGCCAGCAGACAGTCTAACTATGGCTACACCTTC. Translation: CASRQSNYGYTF.

The V call is TRBV10-3, the J call TRBJ2-7, with a possible D match to TRBD2 (6 bases). Per the germline V gene, CDR1 is ENHRY and CDR2 is SYGVKD. This CDR3 region has 16 residues. The germline V and J ends were trimmed by 3 bases and 2 bases, with 17 bases remaining between them. The CDR3 here is CAISDGGAGRTYEQYF. The CDR3 DNA is TGTGCCATCAGTGATGGAGGGGCAGGTAGGACCTACGAGCAGTACTTC.

V is TRBV19 and J is TRBJ2-1; D is unresolved. CDR1 and CDR2 (germline): LNHDA, SQIVND (reference sequence). The length of the CDR3 is 13 residues. V lost 2 bases and J lost 3, with 5 bases in between. CDR3 residues: CASSISFYNEQFF. The CDR3 coding sequence is TGTGCCAGTAGTATAAGCTTCTACAATGAGCAGTTCTTC.

The V and J genes are TRBV6-5 and TRBJ1-6, with D possibly TRBD1 on 6 matching bases. V lost 7 bases and J lost 11, with 9 bases in between. The germline V gene encodes CDR1 MNHEY and CDR2 SVGAGI. The CDR3 is 11 amino acids. CDR3 sequence reads: CASMDSPPLHF. DNA of the CDR3: TGTGCCAGCATGGACAGTCCACCCCTCCACTTT.

V usage is TRBV10-3 and J usage is TRBJ2-7, with TRBD1 identical over 7 bases. The CDR3 length is 14 residues. The germline CDR1 and CDR2 sequences are ENHRY and SYGVKD. The J segment lost 3 bases and the V segment lost 3 bases, leaving 5 bases of the junction unmatched. The chain's CDR3 is CAISEETGLYEQYF. Here the CDR3 DNA reads TGTGCCATCAGTGAAGAGACAGGGCTCTACGAGCAGTACTTC.

The V and J genes are TRBV19 and TRBJ2-7; 12 nucleotides line up with TRBD2. In germline, CDR1 is LNHDA, CDR2 SQIVND (reference sequence). CDR3 length: 17 residues. Trimming removed 3 bases from V and 6 bases from J; junction bases left unmatched: 12. The chain's CDR3 is CASSIWTLAGGPGEQYF. As DNA, the CDR3 is TGTGCCAGTAGTATTTGGACCCTAGCGGGAGGGCCCGGCGAGCAGTACTTC. Based on the CDR3 plus reference TRBV19 and TRBJ2-7, the full variable domain is DGGITQSPKYLFRKEGQNVTLSCEQNLNHDAMYWYRQDPGQGLRLIYYSQIVNDFQKGDIAEGYSVSREKKESFPLTVTSAQKNPTAFYLCASSIWTLAGGPGEQYFGPGTRLTVT.

The rearrangement joins TRBV6-5 to TRBJ1-1; D possibly corresponds to TRBD1 (6 bases). The CDR3 is 13 amino acids. CDR1 and CDR2 (germline): MNHEY, SVGAGI. V was clipped by 8 bases and J by 4 bases, with 14 bases between them. CDR3 in DNA: TGTGCCAGCCGCTCCGAACAGGGCACTGAAGCTTTCTTT. Encoded protein: CASRSEQGTEAFF.

The chain uses TRBV5-4 and TRBJ1-2, with a tentative D call TRBD1 (6 bases). CDR1 and CDR2 (germline): SGHNT, YYREEE (reference sequence). The CDR3 covers 15 residues. The germline V and J ends were trimmed by 2 bases and 8 bases, with 19 bases remaining between them. The CDR3 region is CASSFQVGHRMGYTF. The CDR3 DNA reads TGTGCCAGCAGCTTTCAAGTGGGACACAGGATGGGCTACACCTTC.

This clone was counted between two and nine times. The chain uses TRBV6-6 and TRBJ2-7; D perhaps matches TRBD1 (6 bases). Trimming stripped 6 bases from V and 4 bases from J, with 16 bases between. The CDR3 loop spans 14 amino acids. CDR1 MNHNY and CDR2 SVGAGI come from the germline V gene (reference sequence). The CDR3 protein is CASRSGDLRYEQYF. DNA for the CDR3: TGTGCCAGCAGATCAGGGGACCTACGGTACGAGCAGTACTTC.

The rearrangement links TRBV3-1 (or the pseudogene TRBV3-2) to TRBJ1-2; possibly TRBD1 for D (5 bases). The germline gives CDR1 LGHDT, CDR2 YNNKEL (reference sequence). V was cut by 2 bases and J by 5 bases, with 12 bases left in between. The CDR3 has 14 residues. The CDR3 here is CASSQQGERYGYTF. CDR3 sequence (DNA): TGTGCCAGCAGCCAACAGGGCGAGAGATATGGCTACACCTTC.

V and J are TRBV12-3 or TRBV12-4 and TRBJ1-4; D remains unclear. Trimming took off 4 bases at V and 8 bases at J, with 8 bases between the two ends. The length of the CDR3 is 12 residues. CDR3 amino acids: CASSSPREKLFF. CDR3 sequence (DNA): TGTGCCAGCAGTTCCCCTCGGGAAAAACTGTTTTTT.

The chain recombines TRBV2 with TRBJ1-2; D gene uncertain. Germline CDR1 SNHLY, CDR2 FYNNEI. Trimming pared 3 bases from V and 8 bases from J, leaving 19 bases between. This CDR3 has 15 amino acids. CDR3 sequence (DNA): TGTGCCAGCAGTGAGCAGGCCCGGGGATTGGGAGGCTACACCTTC. Its translation is CASSEQARGLGGYTF.

The V and J genes are TRBV6-1 and TRBJ2-3, with TRBD2 matching over 11 bases. This CDR3 region has 17 residues. J gave up 0 bases and V 2 bases, and 4 bases lay outside the gene matches. The V gene's germline CDR1 is MNHNS and CDR2 SASEGT. The CDR3 bases are TGTGCCAGCAGTGAAATAGCGGGAGGGACGAGCACAGATACGCAGTATTTT. It codes for CASSEIAGGTSTDTQYF.

This clone was found once. V gene TRBV6-1 combines with J gene TRBJ2-1, with D possibly matching TRBD1 (6 bases). Germline V CDR1 and CDR2: MNHNS, SASEGT. The CDR3 contains 14 residues. V was shortened by 2 bases and J by 1 base, with 6 bases between the two germline ends. The CDR3 DNA is TGTGCCAGCAGTGAACAGGGGTCCTACAATGAGCAGTTCTTC. It encodes CASSEQGSYNEQFF.

CDR3 sequence (DNA): TGCGCCAGCACGCTAGTGACGGGGGACCACGAGCAGTACTTC. Amino acids: CASTLVTGDHEQYF. This sequence joins TRBV5-1 and TRBJ2-7, with a weak D call TRBD2 (6 bases). Per germline, CDR1 SGHRS and CDR2 YFSETQ. Trimming took 6 bases from V and 5 from J, leaving 18 bases between them. This CDR3 has 14 amino acids.

This sequence joins TRBV5-1 and TRBJ2-1; TRBD1 aligns across 12 bases. The CDR3 is made up of 17 amino acids. V lost 0 bases, J lost 2 bases, and 3 bases stayed unmatched. Germline CDR1 is SGHRS and CDR2 is YFSETQ. The CDR3: CASSLEGQGAPYNEQFF. In DNA, the CDR3 is TGCGCCAGCAGCTTGGAGGGACAGGGGGCCCCCTACAATGAGCAGTTCTTC. The complete variable domain, with remaining parts taken from reference TRBV5-1 and TRBJ2-1, reads KAGVTQTPRYLIKTRGQQVTLSCSPISGHRSVSWYQQTPGQGLQFLFEYFSETQRNKGNFPGRFSGRQFSNSRSEMNVSTLELGDSALYLCASSLEGQGAPYNEQFFGPGTRLTVL.

The gene calls are TRBV6-5 and TRBJ1-2; D might be TRBD1 (5 bases). V shed 7 bases and J shed 1 base, with 13 bases lying between them. CDR3 length: 14 residues. Germline assignment: CDR1 MNHEY and CDR2 SVGAGI. CDR3 amino acids: CASTNTGLNYGYTF. The CDR3 DNA reads as TGTGCCAGCACCAACACAGGCCTTAACTATGGCTACACCTTC.

The rearrangement links TRBV7-9 to TRBJ2-3; D unresolved. In germline, CDR1 is SEHNR, CDR2 FQNEAQ (reference sequence). CDR3 length equals 12 residues. Trimming cost V 2 bases and J 5 bases, with 5 bases left between them. The CDR3 reads CASSLPQDTQYF. CDR3 nucleotide sequence: TGTGCCAGCAGCTTACCACAAGATACGCAGTATTTT.

The CDR3 bases are TGTGCCAGCAGCTGGGTAGCGGGCAGCACAGATACGCAGTATTTT. Protein sequence: CASSWVAGSTDTQYF. V usage is TRBV11-2 and J usage is TRBJ2-3; 7 nucleotides align to TRBD2. CDR1 is SGHAT and CDR2 is FQNNGV in the germline V gene. V lost 4 bases, J lost 0 bases, and 4 bases stayed unmatched. The CDR3 loop spans 15 amino acids.

The chain combines TRBV9 with TRBJ2-1, with TRBD2 matching over 8 bases. The junction had 11 bases not matched to a gene; V was cut back by 7 bases and J by 5 bases. Germline V gene lookup returns CDR1 SGDLS and CDR2 YYNGEE. The CDR3 contains 15 residues. This CDR3 reads CASAREGPGDNEQFF. The CDR3 DNA is TGTGCCAGCGCCCGGGAGGGGCCCGGGGACAATGAGCAGTTCTTC. The full variable domain, in which reference TRBV9 and TRBJ2-1 provide the parts outside the CDR3, is DSGVTQTPKHLITATGQRVTLRCSPRSGDLSVYWYQQSLDQGLQFLIQYYNGEERAKGNILERFSAQQFPDLHSELNLSSLELGDSALYFCASAREGPGDNEQFFGPGTRLTVL.

This chain connects TRBV5-6 to TRBJ2-7, with D tentatively TRBD1 (6 bases). Germline CDR1 reads SGHDT; CDR2 reads YYEEEE. The CDR3 contains 13 residues. V was shortened by 4 bases and J by 0 bases, with 8 bases between the two germline ends. The CDR3 spells CASSPRGSYEQYF. CDR3 in DNA: TGTGCCAGCAGCCCCAGGGGCTCCTACGAGCAGTACTTC.

The chain recombines TRBV10-3 with TRBJ2-1, with TRBD2 as a possible D gene (5 bases). V lost 2 bases to trimming and J lost 2 bases, with 7 bases between them. CDR3 length: 14 amino acids. CDR1 ENHRY and CDR2 SYGVKD come from the germline V gene. The CDR3 DNA sequence: TGTGCCATCAGTGAGGCGGGCGCCTACAATGAGCAGTTCTTC. As protein: CAISEAGAYNEQFF.

The chain links TRBV6-5 to TRBJ2-7, with 11 bases identical to TRBD1. The CDR3 is made up of 16 amino acids. Germline-derived CDR1 and CDR2 are MNHEY and SVGAGI. The junction had 3 bases not matched to a gene; V was cut back by 2 bases and J by 0 bases. The CDR3 spells CASSYMGQGGSYEQYF. The CDR3 DNA reads as TGTGCCAGCAGTTACATGGGACAGGGGGGCTCCTACGAGCAGTACTTC.

The V call is TRBV29-1, the J call TRBJ2-3; 7 bases map to TRBD1. CDR3 size: 15 residues. The ends lost 2 bases at V and 0 bases at J; junction bases unmatched: 5. Germline CDR1 SQVTM, CDR2 ANQGSEA. Written as DNA, the CDR3 is TGCAGCGTTGAACCCCCAGGGGGTAGCACAGATACGCAGTATTTT. Translation gives CSVEPPGGSTDTQYF.

The chain has TRBV2 and TRBJ2-1; 7 bases line up with TRBD1. This CDR3 is built from 12 residues. J was trimmed by 7 bases and V by 8 bases; bases with no gene match: 5. Germline CDR1 is SNHLY and CDR2 is FYNNEI. CDR3 sequence: CASGTAPNEQFF. CDR3 in DNA: TGTGCCAGCGGGACAGCTCCTAATGAGCAGTTCTTC.

The CDR3 sequence: CASSQGQGAPNTGELFF. The CDR3, as DNA: TGTGCCAGCAGTCAGGGACAGGGGGCGCCGAACACCGGGGAGCTGTTTTTT. The chain is built from TRBV6-6 and TRBJ2-2, with 12 positions matching TRBD1. Germline V lookup: CDR1 MNHNY, CDR2 SVGAGI (reference sequence). The CDR3 is made up of 17 amino acids. J gave up 0 bases and V 5 bases, and 4 bases lay outside the gene matches.

Here the CDR3 DNA reads TGTGCCAGCAGCTTGGGTTTGACAGGGGGCGGCTACGAGCAGTACTTC. It encodes CASSLGLTGGGYEQYF. The chain joins TRBV5-4 to TRBJ2-7; 10 positions agree with TRBD1. Germline-derived CDR1 and CDR2 are SGHNT and YYREEE (reference sequence). The CDR3 totals 16 residues. The junction had 6 bases not matched to a gene; V was cut back by 0 bases and J by 3 bases.

This chain's CDR3 is CASSQSLLRKRYF. DNA for the CDR3: TGTGCCAGCAGCCAGTCTCTCCTCAGGAAACGGTACTTC. The chain has TRBV3-1 (or the pseudogene TRBV3-2) and TRBJ2-5, with unresolved D. The length of the CDR3 is 13 residues. Per germline, CDR1 LGHDT and CDR2 YNNKEL (reference sequence). Trimming cost V 3 bases and J 13 bases, with 18 bases left between them.

The chain recombines TRBV19 with TRBJ1-2, with D possibly matching TRBD1 (6 bases). The CDR3 is 14 amino acids. The V end lost 5 bases, the J end lost 1 base, and 11 bases lay between the germline ends. CDR1 and CDR2 from the germline V gene are LNHDA and SQIVND (reference sequence). CDR3 DNA: TGTGCCAGTAGTTCCGGGACATTTAACTATGGCTACACCTTC. This encodes CASSSGTFNYGYTF.

This chain links TRBV27 with TRBJ2-7; D gene unclear. The CDR3 consists of 15 residues. V gave up 2 bases and J gave up 2 bases, with 13 bases separating them. Germline lookup yields CDR1 MNHEY and CDR2 SMNVEV (reference sequence). The CDR3 protein is CASSLSGSVTYEQYF. CDR3 nucleotide sequence: TGTGCCAGCAGTTTAAGTGGCAGTGTAACCTACGAGCAGTACTTC.

The chain has TRBV19 and TRBJ2-1; 8 bases agree with TRBD1. Germline V lookup: CDR1 LNHDA, CDR2 SQIVND (reference sequence). V was pared by 5 bases and J by 9 bases, with 12 bases of the junction left unmatched. The CDR3 is 15 amino acids. The CDR3 DNA sequence: TGTGCCAGTAGTCCCAGGGGGCGCTTCGGGGGTGAGCAGTTCTTC. It yields the protein CASSPRGRFGGEQFF.

This clone has only a few counts. The chain couples TRBV2 to TRBJ1-5; no firm D call. The germline V gene encodes CDR1 SNHLY and CDR2 FYNNEI. This CDR3 has 14 residues. Trimming pared 8 bases from V and 7 bases from J, leaving 18 bases between. Here the CDR3 reads CASGDRRPGQPQHF. The CDR3 coding sequence is TGTGCCAGCGGAGATCGACGGCCTGGCCAGCCCCAGCATTTT.